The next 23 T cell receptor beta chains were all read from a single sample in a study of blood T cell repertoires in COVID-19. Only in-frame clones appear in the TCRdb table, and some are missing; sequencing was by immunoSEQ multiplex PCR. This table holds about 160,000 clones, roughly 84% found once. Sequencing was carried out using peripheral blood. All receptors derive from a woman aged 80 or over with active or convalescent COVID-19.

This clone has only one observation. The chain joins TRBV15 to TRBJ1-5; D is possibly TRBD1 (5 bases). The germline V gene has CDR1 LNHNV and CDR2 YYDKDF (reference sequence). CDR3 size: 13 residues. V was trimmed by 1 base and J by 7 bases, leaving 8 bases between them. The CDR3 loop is CATSRVGHQPQHF. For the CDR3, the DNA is TGTGCCACCAGCAGAGTGGGGCACCAGCCCCAGCATTTT. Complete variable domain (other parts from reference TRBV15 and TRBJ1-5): DAMVIQNPRYQVTQFGKPVTLSCSQTLNHNVMYWYQQKSSQAPKLLFHYYDKDFNNEADTPDNFQSRRPNTSFCFLDIRSPGLGDTAMYLCATSRVGHQPQHFGDGTRLSIL.

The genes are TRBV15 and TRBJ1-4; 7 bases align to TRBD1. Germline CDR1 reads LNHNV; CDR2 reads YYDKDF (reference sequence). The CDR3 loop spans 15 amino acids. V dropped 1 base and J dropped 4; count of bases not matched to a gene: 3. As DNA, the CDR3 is TGTGCCACCAGCAGAGGTGGGACAGATAATGAAAAACTGTTTTTT. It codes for CATSRGGTDNEKLFF. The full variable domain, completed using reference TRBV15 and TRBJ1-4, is DAMVIQNPRYQVTQFGKPVTLSCSQTLNHNVMYWYQQKSSQAPKLLFHYYDKDFNNEADTPDNFQSRRPNTSFCFLDIRSPGLGDTAMYLCATSRGGTDNEKLFFGSGTQLSVL.

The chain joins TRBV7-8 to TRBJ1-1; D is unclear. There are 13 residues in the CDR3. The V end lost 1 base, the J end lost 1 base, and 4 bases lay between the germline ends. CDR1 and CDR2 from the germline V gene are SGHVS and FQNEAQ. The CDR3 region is CASSLVWNTEAFF. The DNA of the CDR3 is TGTGCCAGCAGCTTAGTATGGAACACTGAAGCTTTCTTT.

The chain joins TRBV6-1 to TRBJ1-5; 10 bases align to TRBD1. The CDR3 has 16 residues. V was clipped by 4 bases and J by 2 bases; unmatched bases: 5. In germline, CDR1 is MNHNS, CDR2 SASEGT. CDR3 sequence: CASSGTGGIGNQPQHF. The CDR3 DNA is TGTGCCAGCAGTGGGACAGGGGGTATAGGCAATCAGCCCCAGCATTTT.

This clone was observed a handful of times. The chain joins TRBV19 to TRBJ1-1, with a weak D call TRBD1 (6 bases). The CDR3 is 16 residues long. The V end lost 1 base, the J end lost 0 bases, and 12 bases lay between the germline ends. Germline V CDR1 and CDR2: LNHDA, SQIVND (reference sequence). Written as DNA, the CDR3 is TGTGCCAGTAGTATAGTGTATTCAGGGGTGAACACTGAAGCTTTCTTT. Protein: CASSIVYSGVNTEAFF.

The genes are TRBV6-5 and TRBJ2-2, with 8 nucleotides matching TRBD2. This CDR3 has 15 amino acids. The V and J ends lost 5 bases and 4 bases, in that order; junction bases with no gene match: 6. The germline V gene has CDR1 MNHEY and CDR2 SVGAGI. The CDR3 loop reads CASSRSGGFTGELFF. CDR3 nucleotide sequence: TGTGCCAGCAGTCGCAGCGGGGGATTCACCGGGGAGCTGTTTTTT.

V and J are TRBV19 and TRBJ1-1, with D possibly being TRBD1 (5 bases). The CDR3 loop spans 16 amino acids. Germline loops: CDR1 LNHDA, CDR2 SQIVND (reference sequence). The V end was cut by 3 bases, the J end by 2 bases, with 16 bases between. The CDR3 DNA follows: TGTGCCAGTAGTATGGAGTCGAGGAGGGGAAACACTGAAGCTTTCTTT. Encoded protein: CASSMESRRGNTEAFF. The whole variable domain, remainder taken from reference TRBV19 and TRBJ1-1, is DGGITQSPKYLFRKEGQNVTLSCEQNLNHDAMYWYRQDPGQGLRLIYYSQIVNDFQKGDIAEGYSVSREKKESFPLTVTSAQKNPTAFYLCASSMESRRGNTEAFFGQGTRLTVV.

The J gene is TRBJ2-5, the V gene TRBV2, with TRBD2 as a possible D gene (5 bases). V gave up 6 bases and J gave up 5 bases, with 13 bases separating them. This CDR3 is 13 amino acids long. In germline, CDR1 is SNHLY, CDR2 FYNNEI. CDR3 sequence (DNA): TGTGCCAGCAGCGAACTAGAATTGGAGACCCAGTACTTC. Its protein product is CASSELELETQYF.

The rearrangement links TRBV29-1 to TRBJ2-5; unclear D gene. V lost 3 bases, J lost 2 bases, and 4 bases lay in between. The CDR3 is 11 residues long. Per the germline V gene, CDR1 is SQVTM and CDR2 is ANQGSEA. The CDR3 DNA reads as TGCAGCGTTGAGCGGCAAGAGACCCAGTACTTC. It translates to CSVERQETQYF.

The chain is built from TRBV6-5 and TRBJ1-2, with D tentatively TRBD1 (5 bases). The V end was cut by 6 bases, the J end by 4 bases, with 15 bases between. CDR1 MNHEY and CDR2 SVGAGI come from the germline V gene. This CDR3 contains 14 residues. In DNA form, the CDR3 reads TGTGCCAGCAGGGACAAGGGCTCACTCTATGGCTACACCTTC. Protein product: CASRDKGSLYGYTF.

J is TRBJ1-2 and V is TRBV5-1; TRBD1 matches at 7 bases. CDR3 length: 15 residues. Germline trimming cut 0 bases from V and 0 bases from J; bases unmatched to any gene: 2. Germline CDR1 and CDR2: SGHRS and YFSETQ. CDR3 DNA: TGCGCCAGCAGCTTGGGTGGGACAGCTAACTATGGCTACACCTTC. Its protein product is CASSLGGTANYGYTF.

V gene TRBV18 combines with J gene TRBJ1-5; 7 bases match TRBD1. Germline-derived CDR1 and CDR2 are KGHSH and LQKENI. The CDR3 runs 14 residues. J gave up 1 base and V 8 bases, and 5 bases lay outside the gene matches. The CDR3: CASTGQLSNQPQHF. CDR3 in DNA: TGTGCCAGCACGGGACAGTTAAGCAATCAGCCCCAGCATTTT. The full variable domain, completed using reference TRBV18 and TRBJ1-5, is NAGVMQNPRHLVRRRGQEARLRCSPMKGHSHVYWYRQLPEEGLKFMVYLQKENIIDESGMPKERFSAEFPKEGPSILRIQQVVRGDSAAYFCASTGQLSNQPQHFGDGTRLSIL.

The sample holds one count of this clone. The CDR3 is CATSDRAPNQPQHF. The CDR3 bases are TGCGCCACCTCCGACAGGGCCCCGAACCAGCCCCAGCATTTT. The rearrangement links TRBV4-1 to TRBJ1-5; 7 bases map to TRBD1. The CDR3 runs to 14 residues. Trimming removed 10 bases from V and 7 bases from J; junction bases left unmatched: 13. Germline CDR1 reads MGHRA; CDR2 reads YSYEKL.

CDR3 loop: CASSRTLNSPLHF. The CDR3 coding sequence is TGTGCCAGCAGCCGGACACTCAATTCACCCCTCCACTTT. J is TRBJ1-6 and V is TRBV7-3; D perhaps matches TRBD1 (5 bases). V dropped 5 bases and J dropped 7 bases, with 9 bases sitting between them. The length of the CDR3 is 13 residues. Germline V gives CDR1 SGHTA, CDR2 FQGTGA.

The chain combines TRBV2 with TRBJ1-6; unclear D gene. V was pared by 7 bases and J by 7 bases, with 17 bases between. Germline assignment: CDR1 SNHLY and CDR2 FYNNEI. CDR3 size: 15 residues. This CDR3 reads CASTPVGGPNSPLHF. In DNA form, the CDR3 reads TGTGCCAGCACCCCGGTAGGAGGTCCAAATTCACCCCTCCACTTT.

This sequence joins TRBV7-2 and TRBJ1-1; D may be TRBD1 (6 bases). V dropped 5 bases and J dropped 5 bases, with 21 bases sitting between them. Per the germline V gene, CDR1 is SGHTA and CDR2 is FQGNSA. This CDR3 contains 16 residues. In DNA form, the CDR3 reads TGTGCCAGCAGCAGGCGTACCGGGACAAGAGGGACTGAAGCTTTCTTT. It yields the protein CASSRRTGTRGTEAFF.

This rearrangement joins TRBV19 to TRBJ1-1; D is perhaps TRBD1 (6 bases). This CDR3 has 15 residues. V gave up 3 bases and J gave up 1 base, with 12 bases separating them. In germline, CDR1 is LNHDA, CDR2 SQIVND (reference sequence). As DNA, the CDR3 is TGTGCCAGTAGTATGGTGCTGGGGGCGAACACTGAAGCTTTCTTT. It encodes CASSMVLGANTEAFF.

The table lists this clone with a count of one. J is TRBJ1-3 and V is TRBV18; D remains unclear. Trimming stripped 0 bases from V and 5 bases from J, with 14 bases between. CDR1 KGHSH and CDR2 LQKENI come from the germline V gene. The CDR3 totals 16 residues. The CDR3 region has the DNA TGTGCCAGCTCACCACCGGCGGCCGCCCGCCGAAACACCATATATTTT. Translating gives CASSPPAAARRNTIYF. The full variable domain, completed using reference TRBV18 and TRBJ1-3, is NAGVMQNPRHLVRRRGQEARLRCSPMKGHSHVYWYRQLPEEGLKFMVYLQKENIIDESGMPKERFSAEFPKEGPSILRIQQVVRGDSAAYFCASSPPAAARRNTIYFGEGSWLTVV.

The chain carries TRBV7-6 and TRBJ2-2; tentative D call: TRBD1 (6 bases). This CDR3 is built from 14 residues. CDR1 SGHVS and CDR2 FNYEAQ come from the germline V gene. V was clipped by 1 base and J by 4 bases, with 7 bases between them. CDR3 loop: CASSLVGATGELFF. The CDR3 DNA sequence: TGTGCCAGCAGCTTAGTGGGGGCCACCGGGGAGCTGTTTTTT.

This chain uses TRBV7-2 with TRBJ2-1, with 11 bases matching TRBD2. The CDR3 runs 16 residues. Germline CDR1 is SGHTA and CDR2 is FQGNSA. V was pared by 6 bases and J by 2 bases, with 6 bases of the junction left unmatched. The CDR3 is CASRLTGLAAYNEQFF. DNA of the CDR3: TGTGCCAGCAGGTTAACGGGACTAGCGGCCTACAATGAGCAGTTCTTC.

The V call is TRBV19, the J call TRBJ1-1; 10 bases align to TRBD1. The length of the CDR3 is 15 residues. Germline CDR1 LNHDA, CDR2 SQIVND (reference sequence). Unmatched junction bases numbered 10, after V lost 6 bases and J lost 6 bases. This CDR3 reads CASRLPGQGKSEAFF. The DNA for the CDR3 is TGTGCCAGTAGACTTCCGGGACAGGGGAAATCTGAAGCTTTCTTT.

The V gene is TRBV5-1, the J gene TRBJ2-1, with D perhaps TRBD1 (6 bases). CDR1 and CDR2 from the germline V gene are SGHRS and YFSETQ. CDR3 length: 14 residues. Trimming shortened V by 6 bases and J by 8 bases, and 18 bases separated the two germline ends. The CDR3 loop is CASNGAGVLHEQFF. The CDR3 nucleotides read TGCGCCAGCAACGGGGCAGGGGTTCTTCATGAGCAGTTCTTC.

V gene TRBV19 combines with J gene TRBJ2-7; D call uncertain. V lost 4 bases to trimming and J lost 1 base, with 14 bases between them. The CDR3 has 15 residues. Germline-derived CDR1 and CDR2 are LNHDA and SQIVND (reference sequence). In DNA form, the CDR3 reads TGTGCCAGTAGTACTAGTAAGGAAAGATCCTACGAGCAGTACTTC. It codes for CASSTSKERSYEQYF.